A single sample is the source of the 11 T cell receptor beta chains below, sequenced in a study of blood T cell repertoires in COVID-19. Data came from immunoSEQ multiplex PCR; TCRdb stores just in-frame clones and leaves some out. The repertoire has 20,000 to 30,000 clones, approximately 77% of them found once; the top ten carry around 32%. The specimen was peripheral blood. These receptors were collected from a human donor in a cohort sampled during active COVID-19.

The chain employs TRBV19 and TRBJ1-1; 8 bases are a match to TRBD1. V shed 4 bases, J shed 1 base, and the junction held 2 bases outside the gene matches. The germline V gene encodes CDR1 LNHDA and CDR2 SQIVND (reference sequence). The CDR3 spans 14 residues. CDR3 sequence reads: CASSTGGRNTEAFF. DNA of the CDR3: TGTGCCAGTAGTACAGGGGGCCGGAACACTGAAGCTTTCTTT.

This clone has only a few counts. This sequence joins TRBV7-9 and TRBJ1-5, with unresolved D. V gave up 7 bases and J gave up 9 bases, with 19 bases separating them. This CDR3 contains 14 residues. Germline lookup yields CDR1 SEHNR and CDR2 FQNEAQ (reference sequence). As DNA, the CDR3 is TGTGCCAGCAACCTAGACGGTTTGGAATCGCCCCAGCATTTT. This translates into CASNLDGLESPQHF.

Here the CDR3 reads CASSVGGSDGGEQYF. The CDR3 coding sequence is TGTGCCAGCAGCGTCGGCGGGAGCGATGGGGGCGAGCAGTACTTC. V and J are TRBV9 and TRBJ2-7; 7 nucleotides line up with TRBD2. J lost 6 bases, V lost 2 bases, and 11 bases had no gene match. The CDR3 covers 15 residues. Germline V gene data show CDR1 as SGDLS and CDR2 as YYNGEE. Variable domain in full (rest from reference TRBV9 and TRBJ2-7): DSGVTQTPKHLITATGQRVTLRCSPRSGDLSVYWYQQSLDQGLQFLIQYYNGEERAKGNILERFSAQQFPDLHSELNLSSLELGDSALYFCASSVGGSDGGEQYFGPGTRLTVT.

V and J are TRBV5-1 and TRBJ2-7, with D unresolved. V lost 0 bases and J lost 5, with 6 bases in between. Germline loops: CDR1 SGHRS, CDR2 YFSETQ. The CDR3 is 12 residues long. The CDR3 DNA reads as TGCGCCAGCAGCTTGGCCTTCGACGAGCAGTACTTC. Translating gives CASSLAFDEQYF.

V usage is TRBV24-1 and J usage is TRBJ2-1, with D unclear. The germline gives CDR1 KGHDR, CDR2 SFDVKD. V was cut by 4 bases and J by 4 bases, with 7 bases left in between. The CDR3 contains 13 residues. CDR3 in amino acids: CATSEAEYNEQFF. CDR3 coding DNA: TGTGCCACCAGTGAAGCCGAGTACAATGAGCAGTTCTTC.

This rearrangement joins TRBV27 to TRBJ2-1; D possibly corresponds to TRBD2 (6 bases). Trimming removed 6 bases at V and 9 bases at J, with 27 bases between. Germline V gene data show CDR1 as MNHEY and CDR2 as SMNVEV (reference sequence). This CDR3 is 17 amino acids long. CDR3 nucleotide sequence: TGTGCCAGCAGCGAAGTCAACGCGGAGGGGCGGAGGGTTGAGCAGTTCTTC. It translates to CASSEVNAEGRRVEQFF.

By share of the sample, this clone is medium-sized. The chain employs TRBV29-1 and TRBJ2-3; D is unclear. This CDR3 region has 13 residues. V was shortened by 7 bases and J by 2 bases, with 13 bases between the two germline ends. The V gene's germline CDR1 is SQVTM and CDR2 ANQGSEA. The DNA of the CDR3 is TGCAGCGCCACCGGTGGTCACACAGATACGCAGTATTTT. It specifies CSATGGHTDTQYF.

A remark on this clone: The sample carries other DNA sequences with the same CDR3. The chain employs TRBV7-2 and TRBJ2-7; maybe TRBD2 (5 bases). CDR3 length: 13 residues. Per germline, CDR1 SGHTA and CDR2 FQGNSA. V lost 5 bases, J lost 3 bases, and 11 bases lay in between. CDR3 region: CASSSGLGYEQYF. In DNA, the CDR3 is TGTGCCAGCAGCAGCGGACTGGGCTACGAGCAGTACTTC.

This chain links TRBV14 with TRBJ1-2; D is perhaps TRBD1 (5 bases). The CDR3 spans 16 residues. V shed 5 bases and J shed 7 bases, with 23 bases lying between them. Germline CDR1 SGHDN, CDR2 FVKESK. The CDR3 here is CASSKGFTGPPSGYTF. CDR3 coding DNA: TGTGCCAGCAGCAAAGGGTTTACAGGCCCCCCGAGTGGCTACACCTTC.

This clone came up once. J is TRBJ1-1 and V is TRBV7-2; no clear D. With 1 base removed from V and 0 bases from J, the gap between germline ends came to 6 bases. Germline CDR1 reads SGHTA; CDR2 reads FQGNSA. There are 14 residues in the CDR3. The DNA for the CDR3 is TGTGCCAGCAGCTTAGAACATCTGAACACTGAAGCTTTCTTT. Translating it yields CASSLEHLNTEAFF.

CDR3 protein: CASSPGHEGEQFF. The CDR3 nucleotides read TGTGCCAGCAGCCCCGGGCATGAGGGTGAGCAGTTCTTC. The chain carries TRBV5-6 and TRBJ2-1; D perhaps matches TRBD2 (5 bases). The CDR3 is 13 amino acids. The germline V and J ends were trimmed by 4 bases and 9 bases, with 14 bases remaining between them. In germline, CDR1 is SGHDT, CDR2 YYEEEE.